This T cell receptor (beta chain) was identified in a study of blood T cells in healthy people across ages. Alongside a J-beta primer mix, a sample-barcoded 5' primer served in a second PCR lasting roughly 7 to 11 cycles. TCRdb re-called the 5' RACE reads through MiXCR, storing one row per CDR3 protein. The sample yields 600,000 to 900,000 distinct CDR3 sequences, around 25% seen once. The germline V gene has CDR1 SQVTM and CDR2 ANQGSEA. The CDR3 totals 11 residues. V gave up 4 bases and J gave up 9 bases, with 12 bases separating them. There were healthy Caucasian individuals from Russia, aged about 6 to 100, serving as donors. The extraction recovered at least 5.5 micrograms of total RNA per sample. The sample was also linked to a second study, of T cells of mothers and their children.

Sequenced material: blood. The chain uses TRBV29-1 and TRBJ1-2; D gene unclear. This TCR derives from a boy aged 5-17 years in good health. In nucleotides, the CDR3 is TGCAGCGTTGTCGAGGGCGCACGCTACACCTTC. This encodes CSVVEGARYTF.